This TCR beta chain emerged from a study of cytomegalovirus exposure and HLA in healthy donors. Per germline, CDR1 MNHEY and CDR2 SVGAGI. The CDR3 length is 13 residues. J lost 3 bases, V lost 7 bases, and 5 bases had no gene match. The PCR employed 60 Vbeta primers together with 13 Jbeta primers. Using immunoSEQ multiplex PCR, the repertoire was profiled, and TCRdb retains in-frame clones only, with some absent. In total, the table holds approximately 80,000 clones. The sequenced sample consisted of PBMCs. This TCR was sampled from a man between 18 and 35 years old in good health and CMV-seropositive. The rearrangement uses TRBV6-5 and TRBJ2-7; 8 positions agree with TRBD1. CDR3 amino acids: CASTSGTGYEQYF. For the CDR3, the DNA is TGTGCCAGCACCTCCGGGACAGGCTACGAGCAGTACTTC.